The clone carrying this T cell receptor beta chain was observed once. The sample is drawn from a study of blood T cell repertoires in COVID-19. Study overall: The United States, Italy and Spain provided the acute and convalescent COVID-19 samples. PBMCs, B-cell-depleted T cells, or T cells were the source of the cDNA or gDNA that made up the material.

Original handling: Reference gene primer amplification gave estimated nucleated cell counts. Assay: immunoSEQ multiplex PCR; the TCRdb copy retains only in-frame clones and omits some. For V, J and clone size, that table is used; D and trimming come from the DNA. The sample consists of 150,000 or so clones, approximately 80% of them appearing once. There are 15 residues in the CDR3. CDR1 is SGHAT, CDR2 FQNNGV, per germline. V was shortened by 8 bases and J by 0 bases, with 15 bases between the two germline ends. The TCR sequence derives from a woman aged 55-69 years with acute or convalescent COVID-19. The sample taken for sequencing was peripheral blood. The V gene is TRBV11-2, the J gene TRBJ2-3; D not certain. CDR3 nucleotide sequence: TGTGCCAGCGCCCTTACTCCGATCAGCACAGATACGCAGTATTTT. Translating it yields CASALTPISTDTQYF.